This section outlines one T cell receptor beta chain sequence together with its context. Its antigen is unidentified. Treatment meaning: approximately 11-day PBMC culture with coronavirus spike peptide pools or control peptides (ViraFEST assay). Oncomine TCR Beta short-read sequencing was applied to DNA from cultured CD4+ T cells. TCRdb re-analysed the PCR reads in MiXCR, keeping a single row per CDR3 protein. The data show some 12,000 distinct CDR3 sequences, 45% to 55% seen once. Trimming removed 0 bases from V and 5 bases from J; junction bases left unmatched: 3. Germline lookup yields CDR1 MNHEY and CDR2 SVGAGI. This CDR3 has 18 residues. This entry belongs to a study of vaccination and CD4 T cells after COVID-19. Study as a whole: Sampling after COVID took place at a median of around 91 days (range 35 to 161) following diagnosis. Study results and limitations: Median reactive clonotypes, those recognizing SARS-CoV-2, rose from 21 to 38, not significantly.

V is TRBV6-5 and J is TRBJ2-2; TRBD2 agrees at 16 bases. The sequencing input was CD4+ T cells from blood, cultured in vitro. This clonotype was sampled from a human donor who had recovered from COVID-19. CDR3 bases: TGTGCCAGCAGTTACTCTCCGGGACTAGCGGGAGGGACCGGGGAGCTGTTTTTT. It yields the protein CASSYSPGLAGGTGELFF.